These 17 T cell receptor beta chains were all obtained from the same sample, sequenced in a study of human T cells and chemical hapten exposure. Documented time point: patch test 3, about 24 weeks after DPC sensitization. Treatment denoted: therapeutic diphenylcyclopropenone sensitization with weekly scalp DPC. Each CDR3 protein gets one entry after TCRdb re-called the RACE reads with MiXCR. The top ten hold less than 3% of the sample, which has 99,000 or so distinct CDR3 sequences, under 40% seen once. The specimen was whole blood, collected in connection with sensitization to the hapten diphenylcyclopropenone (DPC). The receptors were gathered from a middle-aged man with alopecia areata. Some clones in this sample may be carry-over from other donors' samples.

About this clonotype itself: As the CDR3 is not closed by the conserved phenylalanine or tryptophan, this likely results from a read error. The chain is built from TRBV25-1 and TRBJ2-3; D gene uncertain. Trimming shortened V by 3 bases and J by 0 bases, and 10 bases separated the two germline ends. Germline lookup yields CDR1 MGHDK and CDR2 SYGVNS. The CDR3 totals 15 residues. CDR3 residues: CASSDTRSSTDTQYL. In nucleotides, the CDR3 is TGTGCCAGCAGTGATACCAGATCTAGCACAGATACGCAGTATTTA.

The CDR3 loop reads CAISESGQSTDTQYF. In DNA form, the CDR3 reads TGTGCCATCAGTGAGAGCGGGCAAAGCACAGATACGCAGTATTTT. The rearrangement uses TRBV10-3 and TRBJ2-3; a weak D match, TRBD2 (6 bases). Trimming removed 2 bases from V and 0 bases from J, with 9 bases in between. CDR1 ENHRY and CDR2 SYGVKD come from the germline V gene. This CDR3 is built from 15 residues.

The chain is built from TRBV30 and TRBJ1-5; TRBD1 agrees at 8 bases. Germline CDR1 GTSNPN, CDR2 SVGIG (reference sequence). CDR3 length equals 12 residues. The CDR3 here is CAAGQGGQPQHF. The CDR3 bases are TGTGCTGCCGGACAGGGTGGTCAGCCCCAGCATTTT.

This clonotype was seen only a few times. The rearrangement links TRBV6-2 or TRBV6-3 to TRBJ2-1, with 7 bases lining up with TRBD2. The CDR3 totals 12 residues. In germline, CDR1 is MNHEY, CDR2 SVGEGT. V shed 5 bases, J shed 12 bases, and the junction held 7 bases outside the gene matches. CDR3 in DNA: TGTGCCAGCAGTCAGACTACTAGCGCGCAGTTCTTC. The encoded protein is CASSQTTSAQFF.

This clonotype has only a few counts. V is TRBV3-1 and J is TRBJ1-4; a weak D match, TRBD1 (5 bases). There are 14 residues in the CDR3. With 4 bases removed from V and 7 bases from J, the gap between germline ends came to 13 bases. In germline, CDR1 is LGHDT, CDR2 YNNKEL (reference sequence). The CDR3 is CASSLDSQGEKLFF. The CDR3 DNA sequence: TGTGCCAGCAGCCTCGACAGTCAAGGTGAAAAACTGTTTTTT.

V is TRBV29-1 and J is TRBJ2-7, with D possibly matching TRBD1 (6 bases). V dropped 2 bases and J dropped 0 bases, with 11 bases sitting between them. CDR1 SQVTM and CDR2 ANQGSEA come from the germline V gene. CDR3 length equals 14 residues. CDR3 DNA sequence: TGCAGCGTTGAACCCGGACAGAACTCCTACGAGCAGTACGTC. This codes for CSVEPGQNSYEQYV.

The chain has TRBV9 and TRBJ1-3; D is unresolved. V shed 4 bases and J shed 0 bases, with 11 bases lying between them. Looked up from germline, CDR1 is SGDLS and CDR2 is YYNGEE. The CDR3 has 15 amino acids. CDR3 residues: CASSLSPSSGNTIYF. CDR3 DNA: TGTGCCAGCAGCCTAAGCCCGAGCTCTGGAAACACCATATATTTT.

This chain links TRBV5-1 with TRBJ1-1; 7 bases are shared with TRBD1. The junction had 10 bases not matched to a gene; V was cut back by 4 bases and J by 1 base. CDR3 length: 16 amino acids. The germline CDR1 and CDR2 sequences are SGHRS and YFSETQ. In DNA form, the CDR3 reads TGCGCCAGCAGCCCCAATGGAGGGGGCGAGAACACTGAAGCTTTCTTT. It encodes CASSPNGGGENTEAFF.

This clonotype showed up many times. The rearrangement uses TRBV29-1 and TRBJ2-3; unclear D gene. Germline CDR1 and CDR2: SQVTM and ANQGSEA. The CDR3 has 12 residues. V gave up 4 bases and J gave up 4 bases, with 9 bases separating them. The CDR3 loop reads CSVVDAADTQYF. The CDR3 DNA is TGCAGCGTTGTGGATGCGGCAGATACGCAGTATTTT.

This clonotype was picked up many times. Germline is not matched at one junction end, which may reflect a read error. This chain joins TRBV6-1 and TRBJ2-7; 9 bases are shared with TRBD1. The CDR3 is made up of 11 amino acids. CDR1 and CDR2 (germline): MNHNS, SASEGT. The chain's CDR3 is CASSRDRVVLF. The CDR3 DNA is TGTGCCAGCAGTCGGGACAGGGTTGTCCTATTC.

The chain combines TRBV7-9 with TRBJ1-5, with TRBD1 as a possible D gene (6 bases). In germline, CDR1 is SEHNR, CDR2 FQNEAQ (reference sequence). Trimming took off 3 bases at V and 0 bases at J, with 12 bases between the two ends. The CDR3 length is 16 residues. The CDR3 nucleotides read TGTGCCAGCAGCTTGGCAGGGGCAAATAGCAATCAGCCCCAGCATTTT. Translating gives CASSLAGANSNQPQHF.

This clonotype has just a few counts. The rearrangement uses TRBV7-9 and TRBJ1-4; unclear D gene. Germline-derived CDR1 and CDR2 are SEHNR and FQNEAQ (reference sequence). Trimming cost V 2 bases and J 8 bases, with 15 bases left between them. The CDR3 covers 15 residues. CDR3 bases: TGTGCCAGCAGCTTATCTACCCGAGGAGGGGAAAAACTGTTTTTT. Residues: CASSLSTRGGEKLFF.

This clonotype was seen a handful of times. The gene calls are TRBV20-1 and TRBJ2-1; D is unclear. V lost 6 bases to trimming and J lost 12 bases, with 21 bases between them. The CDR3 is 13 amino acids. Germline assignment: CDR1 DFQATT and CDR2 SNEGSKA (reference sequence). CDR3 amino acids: CSAPDQIVGSQFF. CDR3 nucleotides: TGCAGTGCACCGGACCAGATAGTGGGGTCGCAGTTCTTC.

In DNA, the CDR3 is TGTGCCAGCCGGATAGCGGGAAGCTACGAGCAGTACGTC. Protein product: CASRIAGSYEQYV. This chain uses TRBV7-2 with TRBJ2-7; TRBD2 aligns across 8 bases. The ends lost 8 bases at V and 3 bases at J; junction bases unmatched: 6. The CDR3 loop spans 13 amino acids. The germline gives CDR1 SGHTA, CDR2 FQGNSA.

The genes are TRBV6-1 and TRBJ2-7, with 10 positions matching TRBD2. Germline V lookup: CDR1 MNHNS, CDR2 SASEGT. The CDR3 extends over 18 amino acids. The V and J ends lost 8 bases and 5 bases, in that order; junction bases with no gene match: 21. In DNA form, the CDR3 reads TGTGCCAGCGGGGACGAGGGGAGGCTAGCGGGAGTTCTGGACGAGCAGTACGTC. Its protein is CASGDEGRLAGVLDEQYV.

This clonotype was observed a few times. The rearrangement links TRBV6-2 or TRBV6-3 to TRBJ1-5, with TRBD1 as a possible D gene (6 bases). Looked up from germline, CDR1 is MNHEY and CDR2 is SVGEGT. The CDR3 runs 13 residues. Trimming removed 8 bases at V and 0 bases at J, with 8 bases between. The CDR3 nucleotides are TGTGCCAGCGGACAGATTAGCAATCAGCCCCAGCATTTT. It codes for CASGQISNQPQHF.

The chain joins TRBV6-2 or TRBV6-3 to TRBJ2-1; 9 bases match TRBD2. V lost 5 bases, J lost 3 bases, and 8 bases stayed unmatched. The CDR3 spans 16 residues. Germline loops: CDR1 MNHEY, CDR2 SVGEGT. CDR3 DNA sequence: TGTGCCAGCAGTGCCCGAGCTAGCGGGAACTACAATGAGCAGTTCTTC. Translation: CASSARASGNYNEQFF.